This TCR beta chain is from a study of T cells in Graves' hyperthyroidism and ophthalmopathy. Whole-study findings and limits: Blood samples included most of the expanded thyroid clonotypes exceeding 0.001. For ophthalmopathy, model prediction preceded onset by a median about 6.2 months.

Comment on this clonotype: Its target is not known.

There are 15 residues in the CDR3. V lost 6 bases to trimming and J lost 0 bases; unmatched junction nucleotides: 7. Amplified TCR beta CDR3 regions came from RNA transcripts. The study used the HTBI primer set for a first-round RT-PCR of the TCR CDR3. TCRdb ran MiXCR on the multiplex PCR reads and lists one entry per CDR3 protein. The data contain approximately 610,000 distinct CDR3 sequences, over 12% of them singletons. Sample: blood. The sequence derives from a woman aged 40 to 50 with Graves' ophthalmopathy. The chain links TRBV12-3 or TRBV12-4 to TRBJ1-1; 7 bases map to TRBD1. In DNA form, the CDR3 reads TGTGCCAGCAGCCTCCAGGACAGGATGAACACTGAAGCTTTCTTT. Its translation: CASSLQDRMNTEAFF.